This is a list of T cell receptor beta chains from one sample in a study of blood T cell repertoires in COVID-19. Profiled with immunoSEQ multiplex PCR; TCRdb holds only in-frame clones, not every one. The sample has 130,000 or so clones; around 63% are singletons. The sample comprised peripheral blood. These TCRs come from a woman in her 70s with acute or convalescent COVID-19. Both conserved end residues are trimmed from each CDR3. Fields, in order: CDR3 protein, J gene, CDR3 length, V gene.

CDR3: ASSYLRRSHGNEQF; J: TRBJ2-1; length: 14; V: TRBV6-2/TRBV6-3
CDR3: ASSEYGLAGGPYNEQF; J: TRBJ2-1; length: 16; V: TRBV2
CDR3: ASSLPGGADYGYT; J: TRBJ1-2; length: 13; V: TRBV5-4
CDR3: ASSYSNTIY; J: TRBJ1-3; length: 9; V: TRBV5-1
CDR3: ASSEQGNTEAF; J: TRBJ1-1; length: 11; V: TRBV10-1
CDR3: ASSQAPAGEQY; J: TRBJ2-7; length: 11; V: TRBV4-1
CDR3: ASTPGISGANYGYT; J: TRBJ1-2; length: 14; V: TRBV3-1/TRBV3-2
CDR3: ASSRTSGGPSTDTQY; J: TRBJ2-3; length: 15; V: TRBV11-2
CDR3: ASSLTAYEQY; J: TRBJ2-7; length: 10; V: TRBV28
CDR3: ASSLPAGAGEKLF; J: TRBJ1-4; length: 13; V: TRBV28
CDR3: ASSVGIQGVTGELF; J: TRBJ2-2; length: 14; V: TRBV9
CDR3: ASSLRGLELRYH; J: TRBJ1-3; length: 12; V: TRBV28
CDR3: AIRRAGDNSPLH; J: TRBJ1-6; length: 12; V: TRBV10-3
CDR3: ASSVSGAQETQY; J: TRBJ2-5; length: 12; V: TRBV7-2
CDR3: ASGTGNANTGELF; J: TRBJ2-2; length: 13; V: TRBV7-2
CDR3: SGGTGNTEAF; J: TRBJ1-1; length: 10; V: TRBV29-1
CDR3: ASSDLGLIGQETQY; J: TRBJ2-5; length: 14; V: TRBV18
CDR3: ASSGRTGILH; J: TRBJ1-6; length: 10; V: TRBV9
CDR3: ASSREQGRNNEQF; J: TRBJ2-1; length: 13; V: TRBV5-1
CDR3: ASSEVLARNNEQF; J: TRBJ2-1; length: 13; V: TRBV2
CDR3: ASSLLGLAGDLEQY; J: TRBJ2-7; length: 14; V: TRBV28
CDR3: ASSQRQGRETQY; J: TRBJ2-5; length: 12; V: TRBV3-1/TRBV3-2
CDR3: ASSWKGAGNEKLF; J: TRBJ1-4; length: 13; V: TRBV5-8
CDR3: ASGPGRFETQY; J: TRBJ2-5; length: 11; V: TRBV5-1
CDR3: ASSRGGGYEQY; J: TRBJ2-7; length: 11; V: TRBV3-1/TRBV3-2
CDR3: ASSLSSRVKLF; J: TRBJ1-4; length: 11; V: TRBV28
CDR3: AWSGHTGGLEETQY; J: TRBJ2-5; length: 14; V: TRBV30
CDR3: ASGKISNTEAF; J: TRBJ1-1; length: 11; V: TRBV6-5
CDR3: ASSLTGLAMDTQY; J: TRBJ2-3; length: 13; V: TRBV7-2
CDR3: ASRLQGANTGELF; J: TRBJ2-2; length: 13; V: TRBV7-2
CDR3: ASSEDSLTSGGGETQY; J: TRBJ2-5; length: 16; V: TRBV2
CDR3: AWSVMGQHF; J: TRBJ2-1; length: 9; V: TRBV30
CDR3: ASTRTGGIYEQY; J: TRBJ2-7; length: 12; V: TRBV27
CDR3: ASTPAGLSNQPQH; J: TRBJ1-5; length: 13; V: TRBV6-1
CDR3: ASSVAGGGLNTGELF; J: TRBJ2-2; length: 15; V: TRBV9
CDR3: ASSYGASGYT; J: TRBJ1-2; length: 10; V: TRBV6-5
CDR3: ASSIKPTGGIAEAF; J: TRBJ1-1; length: 14; V: TRBV19
CDR3: ASSLLAGGRTGELF; J: TRBJ2-2; length: 14; V: TRBV5-1
CDR3: ASSQDTGAWGQETQY; J: TRBJ2-5; length: 15; V: TRBV4-1
CDR3: ASSWGQGHGYT; J: TRBJ1-2; length: 11; V: TRBV28
CDR3: ASSLERGGEQY; J: TRBJ2-7; length: 11; V: TRBV7-8
CDR3: ASSIDEHSPLH; J: TRBJ1-6; length: 11; V: TRBV19
CDR3: ASSLEGTAYEQY; J: TRBJ2-7; length: 12; V: TRBV5-1
CDR3: ASSLLAGTYNEQF; J: TRBJ2-1; length: 13; V: TRBV5-5
CDR3: ASDRDRGGEKLF; J: TRBJ1-4; length: 12; V: TRBV7-9
CDR3: ASSQVGTSGELF; J: TRBJ2-2; length: 12; V: TRBV4-1
CDR3: ASSPHNGQNTEAF; J: TRBJ1-1; length: 13; V: TRBV7-9
CDR3: ASSPLSEQY; J: TRBJ2-7; length: 9; V: TRBV3-1/TRBV3-2
CDR3: SVVGQGYEQY; J: TRBJ2-7; length: 10; V: TRBV29-1
CDR3: ASGQSGNEQF; J: TRBJ2-1; length: 10; V: TRBV19
CDR3: ASSQTPEAGKRTYNSPLH; J: TRBJ1-6; length: 18; V: TRBV3-1/TRBV3-2
CDR3: ASSDRGLNQPQH; J: TRBJ1-5; length: 12; V: TRBV19
CDR3: ASGLVLGQYNEQF; J: TRBJ2-1; length: 13; V: TRBV12-5